The next 28 T cell receptor beta chains were all read from a single sample in a study of blood T cell repertoires in COVID-19. Produced via immunoSEQ multiplex PCR; TCRdb's table is partial and in-frame only. The data hold hundreds of thousands of clones, with roughly 90% observed a single time. Material for sequencing was PBMCs or T cells enriched from blood (not recorded which). These receptors were obtained from a man in his fifties or sixties who had recovered from COVID-19.

The chain couples TRBV9 to TRBJ1-5, with D tentatively TRBD1 (5 bases). V dropped 2 bases and J dropped 6 bases, with 9 bases sitting between them. The CDR3 consists of 13 residues. The V gene's germline CDR1 is SGDLS and CDR2 YYNGEE. CDR3 sequence: CASSVGGTQPQHF. The DNA of the CDR3 is TGTGCCAGCAGCGTCGGAGGGACTCAGCCCCAGCATTTT.

The chain joins TRBV11-2 to TRBJ2-5; 12 bases match TRBD1. The CDR3 covers 16 residues. Germline V lookup: CDR1 SGHAT, CDR2 FQNNGV. V trimming: 4 bases; J trimming: 4 bases; junction bases outside the gene matches: 7. CDR3 region: CASSYGTGGVLETQYF. CDR3 bases: TGTGCCAGCAGCTACGGGACAGGGGGCGTTCTAGAGACCCAGTACTTC.

This clone was observed a single time. The gene calls are TRBV7-9 and TRBJ2-5; D unresolved. The CDR3 runs to 11 residues. V lost 3 bases and J lost 3, with 2 bases in between. The germline V gene encodes CDR1 SEHNR and CDR2 FQNEAQ (reference sequence). CDR3 amino acids: CASSFKETQYF. CDR3 bases: TGTGCCAGCAGCTTTAAAGAGACCCAGTACTTC.

The chain recombines TRBV18 with TRBJ2-5, with a possible D match to TRBD2 (5 bases). V was trimmed by 3 bases and J by 5 bases, leaving 16 bases between them. Per the germline V gene, CDR1 is KGHSH and CDR2 is LQKENI. The CDR3 has 15 amino acids. The CDR3 here is CASSPHSGGGETQYF. The CDR3 DNA reads as TGTGCCAGCTCACCCCACAGCGGTGGCGGGGAGACCCAGTACTTC.

Only one count was recorded for this clone. The rearrangement links TRBV27 to TRBJ1-6; D unresolved. Per germline, CDR1 MNHEY and CDR2 SMNVEV (reference sequence). CDR3 size: 12 residues. V was trimmed by 2 bases and J by 7 bases, leaving 3 bases between them. Here the CDR3 reads CASSLLNSPLHF. The CDR3 coding sequence is TGTGCCAGCAGTTTACTAAATTCACCCCTCCACTTT.

The rearrangement joins TRBV5-4 to TRBJ1-3; no firm D call. CDR3 length: 16 residues. Trimming left V 4 bases short and J 8 bases short, with 22 bases between. Germline-derived CDR1 and CDR2 are SGHNT and YYREEE (reference sequence). CDR3 in amino acids: CASSKQLGGPGDTIYF. CDR3 nucleotides: TGTGCCAGCAGCAAACAGCTTGGAGGCCCGGGAGACACCATATATTTT.

This chain uses TRBV29-1 with TRBJ2-1; 9 bases fit TRBD1. The CDR3 loop spans 14 amino acids. V was pared by 8 bases and J by 7 bases, with 12 bases of the junction left unmatched. Germline V gene data show CDR1 as SQVTM and CDR2 as ANQGSEA. CDR3 DNA sequence: TGCAGCCTTTGGACAGGGGCCGCCATGAATGAGCAGTTCTTC. Amino acids: CSLWTGAAMNEQFF.

The V and J genes are TRBV4-2 and TRBJ1-1, with D uncertain. The CDR3 contains 15 residues. V lost 0 bases and J 1 base, leaving 9 bases between the germline ends. Germline values: CDR1 LGHNA, CDR2 YNFKEQ. The CDR3 sequence is CASSQDRGRNTEAFF. CDR3 nucleotide sequence: TGTGCCAGCAGCCAAGATCGAGGCAGGAACACTGAAGCTTTCTTT.

This chain uses TRBV19 with TRBJ1-1, with D possibly TRBD1 on 5 matching bases. The CDR3 length is 18 residues. Trimming cost V 3 bases and J 2 bases, with 22 bases left between them. Germline V gene sequence: CDR1 LNHDA, CDR2 SQIVND (reference sequence). The DNA of the CDR3 is TGTGCCAGTAGTATCGTGGGGGGTCCTCGGAATTTAAACACTGAAGCTTTCTTT. Its protein product is CASSIVGGPRNLNTEAFF.

V usage is TRBV4-1 and J usage is TRBJ1-2; the D gene is possibly TRBD1 (6 bases). The germline V and J ends were trimmed by 0 bases and 5 bases, with 13 bases remaining between them. Looked up from germline, CDR1 is MGHRA and CDR2 is YSYEKL. This CDR3 region has 15 residues. In nucleotides, the CDR3 is TGCGCCAGCAGCCAAGATTCGCAGGGACAATATGGCTACACCTTC. Translation gives CASSQDSQGQYGYTF.

The rearrangement joins TRBV7-9 to TRBJ1-1; possibly TRBD1 for D (6 bases). CDR3 length: 14 amino acids. Trimming removed 1 base from V and 3 bases from J, with 9 bases in between. Germline V gives CDR1 SEHNR, CDR2 FQNEAQ (reference sequence). CDR3 DNA: TGTGCCAGCAGCTTAGGACAGGCGCACACTGAAGCTTTCTTT. Protein product: CASSLGQAHTEAFF. Filled out from reference TRBV7-9 and TRBJ1-1, the complete variable domain reads DTGVSQNPRHKITKRGQNVTFRCDPISEHNRLYWYRQTLGQGPEFLTYFQNEAQLEKSRLLSDRFSAERPKGSFSTLEIQRTEQGDSAMYLCASSLGQAHTEAFFGQGTRLTVV.

The J gene is TRBJ2-5, the V gene TRBV2; 8 nucleotides match TRBD2. The germline V gene encodes CDR1 SNHLY and CDR2 FYNNEI. This CDR3 spans 16 amino acids. The V segment lost 6 bases and the J segment 4 bases; nucleotides outside the gene matches: 13. CDR3 loop: CASRLLGRGIGETQYF. The CDR3 DNA sequence: TGTGCCAGCAGGCTGCTCGGGAGGGGTATTGGAGAGACCCAGTACTTC. Together with reference TRBV2 and TRBJ2-5, the CDR3 gives the full variable domain: EPEVTQTPSHQVTQMGQEVILRCVPISNHLYFYWYRQILGQKVEFLVSFYNNEISEKSEIFDDQFSVERPDGSNFTLKIRSTKLEDSAMYFCASRLLGRGIGETQYFGPGTRLLVL.

The chain carries TRBV5-5 and TRBJ1-1; 7 nucleotides align to TRBD1. CDR1 is SGHKS and CDR2 is YYEKEE in the germline V gene (reference sequence). Trimming took 3 bases from V and 0 from J; bases not matched to a gene: 5. The CDR3 spans 15 residues. CDR3 nucleotide sequence: TGTGCCAGCAGCTCCCAGACAGGGATGAACACTGAAGCTTTCTTT. Its translation: CASSSQTGMNTEAFF.

This clone was found once. The CDR3 here is CASSPQGSNTDTQYF. The CDR3 DNA is TGTGCCAGCAGCCCGCAGGGGTCCAACACAGATACGCAGTATTTT. This rearrangement joins TRBV7-2 to TRBJ2-3; tentative D call: TRBD1 (6 bases). CDR3 size: 15 residues. Germline-derived CDR1 and CDR2 are SGHTA and FQGNSA. V was cut by 5 bases and J by 2 bases, with 14 bases left in between.

The chain couples TRBV12-3 or TRBV12-4 to TRBJ2-1; D may be TRBD2 (5 bases). Trimming shortened V by 8 bases and J by 2 bases, and 10 bases separated the two germline ends. The CDR3 totals 13 residues. The CDR3 loop reads CASQDFTYNEQFF. Written as DNA, the CDR3 is TGTGCCAGCCAGGACTTTACCTACAATGAGCAGTTCTTC.

This chain uses TRBV28 with TRBJ1-2; no clear D gene. CDR3 length: 13 amino acids. In germline, CDR1 is MDHEN, CDR2 SYDVKM. Trimming removed 7 bases from V and 8 bases from J, with 17 bases in between. The CDR3 coding sequence is TGTGCCAGCACCGCCTGGGCAGAGGGAGGCTACACCTTC. It translates to CASTAWAEGGYTF.

The rearrangement uses TRBV9 and TRBJ2-5, with 8 bases fitting TRBD2. V dropped 0 bases and J dropped 4; count of bases not matched to a gene: 14. This CDR3 contains 18 residues. Germline loops: CDR1 SGDLS, CDR2 YYNGEE. Here the CDR3 reads CASSVEGRLAGSGETQYF. The CDR3 region has the DNA TGTGCCAGCAGCGTAGAGGGGAGGCTAGCGGGCTCTGGAGAGACCCAGTACTTC. Together with reference TRBV9 and TRBJ2-5, the CDR3 gives the full variable domain: DSGVTQTPKHLITATGQRVTLRCSPRSGDLSVYWYQQSLDQGLQFLIQYYNGEERAKGNILERFSAQQFPDLHSELNLSSLELGDSALYFCASSVEGRLAGSGETQYFGPGTRLLVL.

The chain recombines TRBV24-1 with TRBJ2-1; 9 nucleotides align to TRBD2. In germline, CDR1 is KGHDR, CDR2 SFDVKD. The CDR3 extends over 16 amino acids. V lost 1 base and J lost 5; bases outside the gene matches: 5. CDR3 protein: CATSDFASGAHNEQFF. CDR3 sequence (DNA): TGTGCCACCAGTGATTTTGCTAGCGGGGCCCACAATGAGCAGTTCTTC.

The J gene is TRBJ1-2, the V gene TRBV4-2; D not resolved. This CDR3 has 15 amino acids. The V gene lost 0 bases and the J gene lost 4 bases, with 12 bases spanning the gap. Germline V CDR1 and CDR2: LGHNA, YNFKEQ. This CDR3 reads CASSQEYEPFYGYTF. CDR3 in DNA: TGTGCCAGCAGCCAAGAGTACGAGCCCTTCTATGGCTACACCTTC.

This clone was seen only once. The chain employs TRBV18 and TRBJ1-1; 10 bases fit TRBD1. With V trimmed by 3 bases and J by 4 bases, 8 bases remained unmatched. CDR3 length: 16 residues. Germline lookup yields CDR1 KGHSH and CDR2 LQKENI. CDR3 amino acids: CASSPGQGFQGTEAFF. The CDR3 region has the DNA TGTGCCAGCTCACCGGGACAGGGGTTTCAGGGCACTGAAGCTTTCTTT.

The rearrangement joins TRBV6-1 to TRBJ1-1; D gene unclear. Germline V gene data show CDR1 as MNHNS and CDR2 as SASEGT. The V and J ends lost 1 base and 2 bases respectively, with 14 bases between them. The CDR3 contains 16 residues. This CDR3 reads CASSEGFLTINTEAFF. In nucleotides, the CDR3 is TGTGCCAGCAGTGAAGGGTTTTTGACTATCAACACTGAAGCTTTCTTT.

This sequence joins TRBV27 and TRBJ1-4, with a tentative D call TRBD1 (6 bases). V was shortened by 3 bases and J by 8 bases, with 19 bases between the two germline ends. The CDR3 runs to 16 residues. CDR1 and CDR2 (germline): MNHEY, SMNVEV (reference sequence). The CDR3 DNA is TGTGCCAGCAGTTTTCGCCCGGGGGGCTATGTAGAAAAACTGTTTTTT. Amino acid sequence: CASSFRPGGYVEKLFF.

The chain links TRBV30 to TRBJ2-3; TRBD2 matches at 8 bases. The germline gives CDR1 GTSNPN, CDR2 SVGIG (reference sequence). The CDR3 totals 15 residues. Germline trimming cut 2 bases from V and 0 bases from J; bases unmatched to any gene: 4. The CDR3 here is CAWSIGGGSTDTQYF. As DNA, the CDR3 is TGTGCCTGGAGTATCGGCGGGGGGAGCACAGATACGCAGTATTTT.

This rearrangement joins TRBV7-2 to TRBJ2-2, with D tentatively TRBD1 (5 bases). Germline assignment: CDR1 SGHTA and CDR2 FQGNSA. Trimming removed 2 bases from V and 7 bases from J, with 20 bases in between. The CDR3 sequence is 17 residues long. The CDR3, as DNA: TGTGCCAGCAGCTTAAGTTCGGGCCGACAGTTGGGCGGGGAGCTGTTTTTT. Amino acid sequence: CASSLSSGRQLGGELFF.

CDR3 in DNA: TGCGCCAGCAGCTTGGGACAGGCAACTAATGAAAAACTGTTTTTT. Translating gives CASSLGQATNEKLFF. The chain uses TRBV5-1 and TRBJ1-4; D might be TRBD1 (6 bases). There are 15 residues in the CDR3. In germline, CDR1 is SGHRS, CDR2 YFSETQ. The V and J ends lost 0 bases and 0 bases respectively, with 6 bases between them.

V is TRBV19 and J is TRBJ2-7, with 14 bases fitting TRBD2. Germline trimming cut 6 bases from V and 8 bases from J; bases unmatched to any gene: 12. The CDR3 spans 16 residues. CDR1 is LNHDA and CDR2 is SQIVND in the germline V gene (reference sequence). DNA for the CDR3: TGTGCCAGTAGCCCGGGACTAGCGGGAGTTTCTACGAAGCAGTACTTC. Encoded protein: CASSPGLAGVSTKQYF.

The gene calls are TRBV7-6 and TRBJ1-3; weak D call: TRBD1 (6 bases). This CDR3 region has 16 residues. In germline, CDR1 is SGHVS, CDR2 FNYEAQ. The V end was cut by 5 bases, the J end by 0 bases, with 14 bases between. Here the CDR3 DNA reads TGTGCCAGCAGCCCGAGGACAGCTATCTCTGGAAACACCATATATTTT. Translating it yields CASSPRTAISGNTIYF.

The rearrangement uses TRBV19 and TRBJ2-2, with 8 bases matching TRBD2. V lost 6 bases to trimming and J lost 4 bases; unmatched junction nucleotides: 7. CDR1 is LNHDA, CDR2 SQIVND, per germline (reference sequence). The CDR3 length is 15 residues. The CDR3 coding sequence is TGTGCCAGTAGCCGTTTTCGGGGGGGCACCGGGGAGCTGTTTTTT. Translated, it gives CASSRFRGGTGELFF.